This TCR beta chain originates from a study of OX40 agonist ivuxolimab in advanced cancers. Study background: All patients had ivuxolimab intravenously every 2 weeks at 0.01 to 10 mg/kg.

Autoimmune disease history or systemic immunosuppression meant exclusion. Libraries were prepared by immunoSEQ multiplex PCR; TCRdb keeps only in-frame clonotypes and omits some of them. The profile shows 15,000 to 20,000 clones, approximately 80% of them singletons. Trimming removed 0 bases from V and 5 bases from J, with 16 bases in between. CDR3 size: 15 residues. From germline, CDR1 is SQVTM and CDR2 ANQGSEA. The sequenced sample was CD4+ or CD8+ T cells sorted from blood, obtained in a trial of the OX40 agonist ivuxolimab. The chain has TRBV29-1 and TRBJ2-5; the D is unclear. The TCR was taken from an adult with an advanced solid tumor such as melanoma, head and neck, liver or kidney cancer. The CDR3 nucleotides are TGCAGCGTTGAAGATCGGGCAAGGGCTCCCGAGACCCAGTACTTC. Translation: CSVEDRARAPETQYF.